Below are 11 T cell receptor beta chains sequenced from a single sample in a study of CD8 T cells in ankylosing spondylitis. Study-wide points: Ankylosing spondylitis blood appeared to carry a characteristic TCR beta motif of roughly 8 highly homologous variants.

Antigens for these TCRs are unknown. MiXCR was run by TCRdb on the 5' RACE reads, yielding one entry per CDR3 protein. The repertoire has about 800,000 distinct CDR3 sequences, about 10% of them found once; the top ten carry more than 0.5%. Sequences were obtained from blood, either unsorted or a sorted T cell fraction (not recorded which). These receptors were collected from a male donor with ankylosing spondylitis.

This clonotype was detected ten times or more. The chain employs TRBV18 and TRBJ1-1, with D tentatively TRBD1 (6 bases). This CDR3 has 15 residues. V dropped 3 bases and J dropped 4 bases, with 15 bases sitting between them. CDR1 is KGHSH, CDR2 LQKENI, per germline. CDR3 in amino acids: CASSPLPKGGTEAFF. In DNA form, the CDR3 reads TGTGCCAGCTCACCGCTCCCAAAGGGGGGCACTGAAGCTTTCTTT.

The rearrangement links TRBV10-3 to TRBJ1-1; D might be TRBD1 (5 bases). The CDR3 runs to 15 residues. Germline V CDR1 and CDR2: ENHRY, SYGVKD. Trimming took 3 bases from V and 1 from J, leaving 12 bases between them. The CDR3: CAISDATDTNTEAFF. The CDR3 nucleotides are TGTGCCATCAGTGATGCGACAGACACGAACACTGAAGCTTTCTTT.

V and J are TRBV5-4 and TRBJ1-1, with a weak D call TRBD1 (5 bases). Germline V gene sequence: CDR1 SGHNT, CDR2 YYREEE (reference sequence). With 4 bases removed from V and 2 bases from J, the gap between germline ends came to 15 bases. This CDR3 has 15 amino acids. The CDR3 nucleotides are TGTGCCAGCAGCAGGTTCGGGGCGGATAACACTGAAGCTTTCTTT. Protein: CASSRFGADNTEAFF.

The gene calls are TRBV7-9 and TRBJ1-1; TRBD1 might be the D (5 bases). Trimming took off 2 bases at V and 4 bases at J, with 11 bases between the two ends. Germline loops: CDR1 SEHNR, CDR2 FQNEAQ (reference sequence). This CDR3 is built from 14 residues. In DNA form, the CDR3 reads TGTGCCAGCAGCTTAACACAGGCGAGCACTGAAGCTTTCTTT. Its translation: CASSLTQASTEAFF.

There are a few counts of this clonotype. The chain couples TRBV18 to TRBJ2-1, with D maybe TRBD2 (5 bases). V lost 1 base and J 0 bases, leaving 7 bases between the germline ends. The CDR3 has 15 amino acids. The germline V gene has CDR1 KGHSH and CDR2 LQKENI. CDR3 nucleotides: TGTGCCAGCTCACCACTAGAGGGCTCCTACAATGAGCAGTTCTTC. This codes for CASSPLEGSYNEQFF. The whole variable domain, remainder taken from reference TRBV18 and TRBJ2-1, is NAGVMQNPRHLVRRRGQEARLRCSPMKGHSHVYWYRQLPEEGLKFMVYLQKENIIDESGMPKERFSAEFPKEGPSILRIQQVVRGDSAAYFCASSPLEGSYNEQFFGPGTRLTVL.

This clonotype was seen many times. CDR3 DNA sequence: TGTGCCATTACACAGGGGAGCCAGCCCCAGCATTTT. It yields the protein CAITQGSQPQHF. The chain has TRBV28 and TRBJ1-5; 7 nucleotides align to TRBD1. CDR3 size: 12 residues. The V gene's germline CDR1 is MDHEN and CDR2 SYDVKM. The J segment lost 7 bases and the V segment lost 10 bases, leaving 7 bases of the junction unmatched.

This clonotype was seen many times. V gene TRBV7-2 combines with J gene TRBJ2-7; D is unresolved. The germline V and J ends were trimmed by 5 bases and 4 bases, with 12 bases remaining between them. The germline V gene encodes CDR1 SGHTA and CDR2 FQGNSA. CDR3 length: 13 amino acids. Here the CDR3 reads CASSRDPVYEQYF. The CDR3, as DNA: TGTGCCAGCAGCCGAGACCCGGTTTACGAGCAGTACTTC.

This chain links TRBV19 with TRBJ2-1, with 7 bases that match TRBD2. The CDR3 has 17 amino acids. The germline CDR1 and CDR2 sequences are LNHDA and SQIVND (reference sequence). V lost 2 bases, J lost 1 base, and 8 bases stayed unmatched. The CDR3 DNA reads TGTGCCAGTAGTATATTCCCAGGGAGGGTATCCTACAATGAGCAGTTCTTC. Protein: CASSIFPGRVSYNEQFF.

The rearrangement links TRBV20-1 to TRBJ1-2; D remains unclear. With 4 bases removed from V and 0 bases from J, the gap between germline ends came to 9 bases. The germline V gene encodes CDR1 DFQATT and CDR2 SNEGSKA (reference sequence). The CDR3 runs 13 residues. This CDR3 is CSATKSTNYGYTF. CDR3 DNA: TGCAGTGCTACGAAGTCAACTAACTATGGCTACACCTTC.

This chain links TRBV20-1 with TRBJ1-1, with TRBD1 matching over 7 bases. Trimming cost V 4 bases and J 2 bases; bases outside gene matches: 10. Germline V CDR1 and CDR2: DFQATT, SNEGSKA (reference sequence). The length of the CDR3 is 15 residues. CDR3 DNA sequence: TGCAGTGCTACTACCTCCGGGACAGTTAACACTGAAGCTTTCTTT. Its protein product is CSATTSGTVNTEAFF.

This clonotype was seen ten or more times. The gene calls are TRBV20-1 and TRBJ2-2; TRBD1 matches at 7 bases. CDR3 size: 13 residues. The J segment lost 0 bases and the V segment lost 5 bases, leaving 0 bases of the junction unmatched. The germline V gene has CDR1 DFQATT and CDR2 SNEGSKA (reference sequence). CDR3 sequence: CSAGTANTGELFF. In nucleotides, the CDR3 is TGCAGTGCTGGGACAGCGAACACCGGGGAGCTGTTTTTT.